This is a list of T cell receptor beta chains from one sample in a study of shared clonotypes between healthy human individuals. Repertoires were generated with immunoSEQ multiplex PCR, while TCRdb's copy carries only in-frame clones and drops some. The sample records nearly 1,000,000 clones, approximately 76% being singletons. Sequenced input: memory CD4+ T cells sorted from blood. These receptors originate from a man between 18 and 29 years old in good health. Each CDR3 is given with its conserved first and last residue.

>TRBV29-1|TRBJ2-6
CSGQTSGANVLTF
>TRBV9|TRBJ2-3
CASSVLAGVGDTQYF
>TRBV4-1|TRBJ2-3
CASSQGLAGAQGQYF
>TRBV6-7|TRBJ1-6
CAGLDRDNSPLHF
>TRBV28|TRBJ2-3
CASSSNPGQSIQTSTDTQYF
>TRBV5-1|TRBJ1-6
CASSLDTLGDSPLHF
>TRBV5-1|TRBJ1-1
CASSSGGDGTEAFF
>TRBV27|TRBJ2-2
CASSWGGRTAVTGELFF
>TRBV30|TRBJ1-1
CAWRPNRNTEAFF
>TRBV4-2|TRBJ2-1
CASSQSGLAGDGEQFF
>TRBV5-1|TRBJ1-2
CASSLGPTGCKGYTF
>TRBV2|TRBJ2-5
CASSASRGAEETQYF
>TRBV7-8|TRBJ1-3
CASSPDERNTIYF
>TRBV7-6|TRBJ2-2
CASSLAGGWDTGELFF
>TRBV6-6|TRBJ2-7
CASSDRQNGIYEQYF
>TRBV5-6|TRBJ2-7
CASSSYGTTYEQYF
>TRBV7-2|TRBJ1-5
CASSLWGAGNQPQHF
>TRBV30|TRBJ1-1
CAWSKQKNSWMNTEAFF
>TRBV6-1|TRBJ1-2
CASSEAVNYGYTF
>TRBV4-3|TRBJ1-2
CASSHSGQGANYGYTF
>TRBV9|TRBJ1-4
CASSTRTGVLEKLFF
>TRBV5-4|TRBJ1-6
CASSLTPQGDNSPLHF
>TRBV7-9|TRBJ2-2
CASSLRQAAVSGELFF
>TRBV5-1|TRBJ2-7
CASRVHGGSYEQYF
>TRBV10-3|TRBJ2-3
CAMIWALEGLDTQYF
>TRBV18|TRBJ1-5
CASSRDRGTGQPQHF
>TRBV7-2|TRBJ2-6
CATRTGGNSGANVLTF
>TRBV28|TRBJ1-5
CASTGQGANQPQHF
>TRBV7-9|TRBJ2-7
CASSRQDYEQYF
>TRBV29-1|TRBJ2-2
CSVGVGVGGELFF
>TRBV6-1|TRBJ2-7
CASRGQVYEQYF
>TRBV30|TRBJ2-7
CAWKRGGAEFRPVSYEQYF
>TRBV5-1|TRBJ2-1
CASSFRDSYNEQFF
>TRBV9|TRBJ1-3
CASSEGSGNTIYF
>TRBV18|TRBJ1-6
CASSPGKGGDSPLHF
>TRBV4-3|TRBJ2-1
CASSHSGGSSSYNEQFF
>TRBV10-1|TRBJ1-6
CASSESRQGNSPLHF
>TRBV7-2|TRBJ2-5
CASSSPEGGGTQYF
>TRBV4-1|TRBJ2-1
CASSQIRDYINEQFF
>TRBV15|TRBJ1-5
CATSRVGDPAYQPQHF
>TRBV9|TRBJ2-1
CASSAAPLAGVYNEQFF
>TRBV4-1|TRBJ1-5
CASSQAGEGQPQHF
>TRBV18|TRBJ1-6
CASSPGGNSPLHF
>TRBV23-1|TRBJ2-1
CASTKQGKRDNEQFF
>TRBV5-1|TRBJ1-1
CASSSPTGPAFF
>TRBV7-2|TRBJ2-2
CASSARQGTGELFF
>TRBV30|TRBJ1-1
CACYLNTEAFF
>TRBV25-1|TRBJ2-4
CASSEEGAKNIQYF
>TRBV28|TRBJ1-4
CASRGGAATNEKLFF
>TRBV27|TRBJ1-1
CASRPLGALGAFF
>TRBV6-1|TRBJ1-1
CASRVEGLANTEAFF
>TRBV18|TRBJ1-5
CASSLTGTDQPQHF
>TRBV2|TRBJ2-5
CASSEAGTVRRETQYF
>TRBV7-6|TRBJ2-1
CASSPTEIAYNEQFF
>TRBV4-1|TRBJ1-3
CASSQVEINLGNSGNTIYF
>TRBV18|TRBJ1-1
CASSPGAYGEAFF
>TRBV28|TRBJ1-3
CASSFESYSGNTIYF
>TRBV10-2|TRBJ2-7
CASSESGSGNEQYF
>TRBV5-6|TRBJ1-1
CASSGREGVEPEAFF